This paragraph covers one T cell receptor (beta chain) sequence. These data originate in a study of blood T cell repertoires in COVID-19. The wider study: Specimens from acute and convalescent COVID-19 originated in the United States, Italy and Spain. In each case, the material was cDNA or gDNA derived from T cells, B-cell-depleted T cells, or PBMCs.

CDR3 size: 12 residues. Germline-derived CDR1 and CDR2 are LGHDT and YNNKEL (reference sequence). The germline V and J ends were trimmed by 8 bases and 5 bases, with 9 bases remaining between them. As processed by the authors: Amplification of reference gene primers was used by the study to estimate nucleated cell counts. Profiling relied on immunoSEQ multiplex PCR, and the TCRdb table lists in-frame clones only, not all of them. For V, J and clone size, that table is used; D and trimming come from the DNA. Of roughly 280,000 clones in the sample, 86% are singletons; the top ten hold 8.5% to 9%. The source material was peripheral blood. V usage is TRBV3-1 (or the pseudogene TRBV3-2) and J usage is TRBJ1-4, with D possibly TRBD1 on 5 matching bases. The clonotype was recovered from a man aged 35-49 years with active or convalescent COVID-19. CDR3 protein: CASGRVNEKLFF. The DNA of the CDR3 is TGTGCCAGCGGCAGGGTGAATGAAAAACTGTTTTTT.